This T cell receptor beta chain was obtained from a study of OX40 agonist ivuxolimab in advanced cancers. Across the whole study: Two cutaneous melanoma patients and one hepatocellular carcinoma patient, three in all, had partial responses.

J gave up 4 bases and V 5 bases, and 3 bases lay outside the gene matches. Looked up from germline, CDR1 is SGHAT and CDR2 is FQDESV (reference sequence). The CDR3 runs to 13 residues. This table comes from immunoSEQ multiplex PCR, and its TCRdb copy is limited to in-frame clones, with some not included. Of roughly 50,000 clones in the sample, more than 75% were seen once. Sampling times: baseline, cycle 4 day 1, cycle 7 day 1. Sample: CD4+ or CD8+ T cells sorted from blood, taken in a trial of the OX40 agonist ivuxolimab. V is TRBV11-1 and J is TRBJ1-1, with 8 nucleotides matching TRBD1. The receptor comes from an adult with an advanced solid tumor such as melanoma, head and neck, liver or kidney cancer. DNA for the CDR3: TGTGCCAGCAGCGCCGACAGGGGCACTGAAGCTTTCTTT. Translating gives CASSADRGTEAFF.